This record covers a single T cell receptor beta chain. This sample was included in a study of blood T cell repertoires in COVID-19. About the study: Donors in the United States, Italy and Spain gave samples during acute or convalescent COVID-19.

Method: immunoSEQ multiplex PCR; TCRdb's copy keeps in-frame clones and lacks some. The sample consists of 150,000 to 200,000 clones, approximately 79% of them appearing once. The V and J ends lost 2 bases and 2 bases, in that order; junction bases with no gene match: 5. Germline CDR1 reads LGHNA; CDR2 reads YSLEER. The CDR3 sequence is 15 residues long. What was sequenced was peripheral blood. This clonotype was obtained from a man between 60 and 75 years old with active or convalescent COVID-19. The rearrangement joins TRBV4-3 to TRBJ1-1, with TRBD1 matching 7 bases. The CDR3 here is CASSQRTGDNTEAFF. The DNA of the CDR3 is TGCGCCAGCAGCCAAAGGACAGGAGATAACACTGAAGCTTTCTTT.